A selection of T cell receptor beta chains follows, all from one sample in a study of blood T cell repertoires in COVID-19. The protocol was immunoSEQ multiplex PCR, while the TCRdb copy is restricted to in-frame clones and leaves out a portion. The sample lists 300,000 to 400,000 clones; 75% to 90% were seen once. Sequencing was performed on peripheral blood. These receptors originate from a woman aged 25 to 39 with COVID-19, enrolled during active disease. Each CDR3 is given with its conserved first and last residue.

TRBV2 | CASTGGESPGNEQFF
TRBV27 | CASTASGNRANTGELFF
TRBV6-2/TRBV6-3 | CASSQITGGTVPEKLFF
TRBV5-4 | CASSRAGTLTYNEQFF
TRBV5-1 | CASSPRRASGDWYEQYF
TRBV7-9 | CASSLVNRDHEQYF
TRBV29-1 | CSVEDPTSGAQETQYF
TRBV18 | CASSPPPGGDEKLFF
TRBV3-1/TRBV3-2 | CASSHHLGQRPAPLHF
TRBV18 | CASSPRSVGGTEAFF
TRBV7-9 | CASSLQTAKNTEAFF
TRBV30 | CAWSDSYGYTF
TRBV13 | CASSLKGGATYEQYF
TRBV5-1 | CASSSLGETQYF
TRBV3-1/TRBV3-2 | CASSPAALTGLNTEAFF
TRBV19 | CASSIESDWAGELFF